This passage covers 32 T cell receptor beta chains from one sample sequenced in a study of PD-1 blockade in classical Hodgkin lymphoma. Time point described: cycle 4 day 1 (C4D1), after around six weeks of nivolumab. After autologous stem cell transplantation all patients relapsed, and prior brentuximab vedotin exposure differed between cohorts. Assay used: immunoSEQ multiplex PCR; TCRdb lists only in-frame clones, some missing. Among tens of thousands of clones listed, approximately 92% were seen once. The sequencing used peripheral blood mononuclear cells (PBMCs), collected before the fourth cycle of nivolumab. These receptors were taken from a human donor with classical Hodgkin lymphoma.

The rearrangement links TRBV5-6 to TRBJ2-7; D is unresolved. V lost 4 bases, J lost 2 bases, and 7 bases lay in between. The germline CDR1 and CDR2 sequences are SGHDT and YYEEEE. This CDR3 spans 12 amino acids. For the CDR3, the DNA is TGTGCCAGCAGCAGTCAGACCTACGAGCAGTACTTC. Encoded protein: CASSSQTYEQYF.

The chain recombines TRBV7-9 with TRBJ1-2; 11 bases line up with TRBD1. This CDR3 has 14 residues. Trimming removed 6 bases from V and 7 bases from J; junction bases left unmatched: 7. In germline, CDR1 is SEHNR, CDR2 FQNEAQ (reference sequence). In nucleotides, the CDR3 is TGTGCCAGCAGAGGACAGGGGGCATCGGGTGGCTACACCTTC. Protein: CASRGQGASGGYTF.

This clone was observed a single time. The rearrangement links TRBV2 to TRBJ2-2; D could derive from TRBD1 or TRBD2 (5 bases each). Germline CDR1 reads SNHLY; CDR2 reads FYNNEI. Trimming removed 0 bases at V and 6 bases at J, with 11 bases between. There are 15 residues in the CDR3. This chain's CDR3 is CASSEAGVGAGELFF. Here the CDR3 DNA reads TGTGCCAGCAGTGAAGCGGGGGTTGGTGCCGGGGAGCTGTTTTTT. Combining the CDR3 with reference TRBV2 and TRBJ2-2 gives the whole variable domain EPEVTQTPSHQVTQMGQEVILRCVPISNHLYFYWYRQILGQKVEFLVSFYNNEISEKSEIFDDQFSVERPDGSNFTLKIRSTKLEDSAMYFCASSEAGVGAGELFFGEGSRLTVL.

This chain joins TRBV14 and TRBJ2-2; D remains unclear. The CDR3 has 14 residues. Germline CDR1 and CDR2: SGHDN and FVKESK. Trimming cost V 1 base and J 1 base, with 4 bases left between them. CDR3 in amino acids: CASSQVQNTGELFF. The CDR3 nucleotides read TGTGCCAGCAGCCAAGTTCAGAACACCGGGGAGCTGTTTTTT.

DNA of the CDR3: TGCGCCAGCAGTGGGCAGTCCGCGCGGCGTGGGCAGTACTTC. Residues: CASSGQSARRGQYF. The V and J genes are TRBV10-2 and TRBJ2-7; the D is unclear. V was shortened by 4 bases and J by 9 bases, with 19 bases between the two germline ends. The CDR3 has 14 amino acids. Germline CDR1 is WSHSY and CDR2 is SAAADI.

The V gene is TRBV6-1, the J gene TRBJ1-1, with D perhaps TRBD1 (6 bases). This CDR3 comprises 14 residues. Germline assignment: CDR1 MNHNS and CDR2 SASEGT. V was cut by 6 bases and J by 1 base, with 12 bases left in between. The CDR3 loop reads CASSYRDENTEAFF. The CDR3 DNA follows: TGTGCCAGCAGCTACAGGGACGAGAACACTGAAGCTTTCTTT.

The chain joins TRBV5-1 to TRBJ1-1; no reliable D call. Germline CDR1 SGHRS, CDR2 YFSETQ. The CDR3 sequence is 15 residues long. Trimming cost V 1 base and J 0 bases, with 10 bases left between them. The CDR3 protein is CASSLPEAVNTEAFF. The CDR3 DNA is TGCGCCAGCAGCTTGCCGGAGGCAGTGAACACTGAAGCTTTCTTT.

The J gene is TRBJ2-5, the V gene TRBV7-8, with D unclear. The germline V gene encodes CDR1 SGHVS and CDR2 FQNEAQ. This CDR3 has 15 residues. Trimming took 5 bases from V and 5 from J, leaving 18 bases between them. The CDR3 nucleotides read TGTGCCAGCAGCCGCTACATCGGTATGGAGGAGACCCAGTACTTC. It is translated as CASSRYIGMEETQYF.

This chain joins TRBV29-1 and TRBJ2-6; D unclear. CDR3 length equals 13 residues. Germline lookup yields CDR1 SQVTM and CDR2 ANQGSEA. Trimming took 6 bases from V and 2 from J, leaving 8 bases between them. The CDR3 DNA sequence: TGCAGCGTGAGAATCGCTGGGGCCAACGTCCTGACTTTC. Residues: CSVRIAGANVLTF.

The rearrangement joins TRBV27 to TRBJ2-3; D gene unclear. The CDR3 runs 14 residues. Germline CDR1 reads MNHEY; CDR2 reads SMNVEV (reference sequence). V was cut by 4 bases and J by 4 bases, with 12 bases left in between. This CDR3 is CASSSSVQADTQYF. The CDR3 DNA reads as TGTGCCAGCAGTTCTTCAGTGCAGGCAGATACGCAGTATTTT.

CDR3 in DNA: TGCGCCAGCAGCTACAGCAGGACAGGAAAGAATGAAAAACTGTTTTTT. Its protein is CASSYSRTGKNEKLFF. The V gene is TRBV4-1, the J gene TRBJ1-4, with TRBD1 matching over 7 bases. V dropped 5 bases and J dropped 5; count of bases not matched to a gene: 11. The CDR3 extends over 16 amino acids. Germline assignment: CDR1 MGHRA and CDR2 YSYEKL.

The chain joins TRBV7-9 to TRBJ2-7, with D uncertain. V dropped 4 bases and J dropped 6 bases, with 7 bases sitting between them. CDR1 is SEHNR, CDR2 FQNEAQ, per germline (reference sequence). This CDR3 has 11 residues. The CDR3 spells CASSSRSEQYF. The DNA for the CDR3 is TGTGCCAGCAGCTCCCGGAGCGAGCAGTACTTC.

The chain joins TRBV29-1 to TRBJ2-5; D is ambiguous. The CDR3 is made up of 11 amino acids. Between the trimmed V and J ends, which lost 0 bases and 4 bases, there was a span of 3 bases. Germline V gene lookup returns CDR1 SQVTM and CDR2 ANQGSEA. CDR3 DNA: TGCAGCGTTGAAGAATCAGAGACCCAGTACTTC. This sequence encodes CSVEESETQYF.

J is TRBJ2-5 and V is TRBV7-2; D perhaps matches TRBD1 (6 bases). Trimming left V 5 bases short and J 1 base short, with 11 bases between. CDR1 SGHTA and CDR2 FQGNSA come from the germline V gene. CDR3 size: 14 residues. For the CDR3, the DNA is TGTGCCAGCAGCCCAGGGGTACCCCAAGAGACCCAGTACTTC. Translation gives CASSPGVPQETQYF.

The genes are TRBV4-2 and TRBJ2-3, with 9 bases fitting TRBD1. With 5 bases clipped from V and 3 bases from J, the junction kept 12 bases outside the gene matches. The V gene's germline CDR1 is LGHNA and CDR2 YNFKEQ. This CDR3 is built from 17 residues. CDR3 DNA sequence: TGTGCCAGCAGCTTGGAGGCTGGACAGGGGTCGACAGATACGCAGTATTTT. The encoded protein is CASSLEAGQGSTDTQYF.

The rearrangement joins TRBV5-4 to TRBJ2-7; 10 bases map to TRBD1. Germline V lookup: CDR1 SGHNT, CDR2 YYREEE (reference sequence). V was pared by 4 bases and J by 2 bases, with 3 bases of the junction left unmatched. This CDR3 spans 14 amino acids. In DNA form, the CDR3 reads TGTGCCAGCAGCCCGGACAGGGGGGCCTACGAGCAGTACTTC. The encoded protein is CASSPDRGAYEQYF.

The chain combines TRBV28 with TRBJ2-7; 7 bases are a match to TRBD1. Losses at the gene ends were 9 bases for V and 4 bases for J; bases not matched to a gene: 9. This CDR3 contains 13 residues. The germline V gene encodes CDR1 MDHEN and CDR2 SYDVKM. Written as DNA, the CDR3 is TGTGCCAGTTCCACACAGGGGTATTACGAGCAGTACTTC. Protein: CASSTQGYYEQYF.

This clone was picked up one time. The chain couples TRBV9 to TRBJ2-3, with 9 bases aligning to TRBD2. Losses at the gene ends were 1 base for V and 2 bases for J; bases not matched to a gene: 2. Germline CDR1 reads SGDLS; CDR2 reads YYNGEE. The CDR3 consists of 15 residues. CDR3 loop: CASSVRLAATDTQYF. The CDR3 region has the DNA TGTGCCAGCAGCGTAAGACTAGCGGCCACAGATACGCAGTATTTT. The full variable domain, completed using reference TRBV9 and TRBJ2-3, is DSGVTQTPKHLITATGQRVTLRCSPRSGDLSVYWYQQSLDQGLQFLIQYYNGEERAKGNILERFSAQQFPDLHSELNLSSLELGDSALYFCASSVRLAATDTQYFGPGTRLTVL.

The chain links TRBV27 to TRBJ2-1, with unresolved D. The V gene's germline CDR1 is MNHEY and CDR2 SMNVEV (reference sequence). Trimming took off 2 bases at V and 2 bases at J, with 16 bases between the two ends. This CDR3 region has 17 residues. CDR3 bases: TGTGCCAGCAGTTTACCCCCGACTTCTTTCACCTACAATGAGCAGTTCTTC. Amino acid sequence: CASSLPPTSFTYNEQFF.

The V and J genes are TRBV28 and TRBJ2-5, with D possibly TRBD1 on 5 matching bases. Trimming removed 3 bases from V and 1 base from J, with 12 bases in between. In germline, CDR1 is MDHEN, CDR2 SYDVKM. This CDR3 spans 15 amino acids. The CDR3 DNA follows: TGTGCCAGCAGTTTTTCCTCAGGGATCCAAGAGACCCAGTACTTC. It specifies CASSFSSGIQETQYF.

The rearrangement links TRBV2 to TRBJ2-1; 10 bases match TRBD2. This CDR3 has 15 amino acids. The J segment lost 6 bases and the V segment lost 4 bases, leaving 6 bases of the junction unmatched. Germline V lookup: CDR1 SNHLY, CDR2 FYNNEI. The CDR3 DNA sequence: TGTGCCAGCAGTGCCTCTAGCGGGAGAGGCAATGAGCAGTTCTTC. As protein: CASSASSGRGNEQFF.

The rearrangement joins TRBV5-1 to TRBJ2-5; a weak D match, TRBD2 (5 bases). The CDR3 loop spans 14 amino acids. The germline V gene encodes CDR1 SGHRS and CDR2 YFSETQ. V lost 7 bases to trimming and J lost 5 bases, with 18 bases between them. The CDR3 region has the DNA TGCGCCAGCGAGCGTACAGAGGGTGAGGAGACCCAGTACTTC. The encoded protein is CASERTEGEETQYF.

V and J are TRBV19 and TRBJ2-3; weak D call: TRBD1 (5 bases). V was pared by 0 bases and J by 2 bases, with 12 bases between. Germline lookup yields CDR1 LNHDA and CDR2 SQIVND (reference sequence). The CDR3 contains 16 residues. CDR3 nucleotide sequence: TGTGCCAGTAGTATAGATCAAGGGGTTCCCACAGATACGCAGTATTTT. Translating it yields CASSIDQGVPTDTQYF. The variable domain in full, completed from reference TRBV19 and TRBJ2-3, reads DGGITQSPKYLFRKEGQNVTLSCEQNLNHDAMYWYRQDPGQGLRLIYYSQIVNDFQKGDIAEGYSVSREKKESFPLTVTSAQKNPTAFYLCASSIDQGVPTDTQYFGPGTRLTVL.

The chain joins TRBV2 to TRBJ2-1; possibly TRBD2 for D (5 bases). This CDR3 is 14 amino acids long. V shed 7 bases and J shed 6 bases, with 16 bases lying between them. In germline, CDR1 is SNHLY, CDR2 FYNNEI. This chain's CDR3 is CASTGTRSGNEQFF. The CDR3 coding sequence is TGTGCCAGCACGGGCACTCGCAGCGGCAATGAGCAGTTCTTC. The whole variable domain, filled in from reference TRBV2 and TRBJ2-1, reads EPEVTQTPSHQVTQMGQEVILRCVPISNHLYFYWYRQILGQKVEFLVSFYNNEISEKSEIFDDQFSVERPDGSNFTLKIRSTKLEDSAMYFCASTGTRSGNEQFFGPGTRLTVL.

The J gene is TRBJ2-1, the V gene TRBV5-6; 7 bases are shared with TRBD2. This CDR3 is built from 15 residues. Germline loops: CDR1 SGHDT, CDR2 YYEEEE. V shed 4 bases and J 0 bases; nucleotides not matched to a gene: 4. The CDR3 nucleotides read TGTGCCAGCAGCCGGGGACTAACCTCCTACAATGAGCAGTTCTTC. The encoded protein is CASSRGLTSYNEQFF.

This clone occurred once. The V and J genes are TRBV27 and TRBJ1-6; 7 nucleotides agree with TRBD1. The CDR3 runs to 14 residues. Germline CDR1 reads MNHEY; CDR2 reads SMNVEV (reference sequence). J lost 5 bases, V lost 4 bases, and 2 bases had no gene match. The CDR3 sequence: CASSYGTDNSPLHF. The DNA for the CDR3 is TGTGCCAGCAGTTATGGGACAGATAATTCACCCCTCCACTTT.

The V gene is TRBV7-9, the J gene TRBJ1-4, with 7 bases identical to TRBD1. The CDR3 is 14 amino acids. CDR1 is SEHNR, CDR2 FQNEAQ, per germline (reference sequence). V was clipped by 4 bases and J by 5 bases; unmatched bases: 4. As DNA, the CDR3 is TGTGCCAGCAGCTCCGGGACAGTAAATGAAAAACTGTTTTTT. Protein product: CASSSGTVNEKLFF.

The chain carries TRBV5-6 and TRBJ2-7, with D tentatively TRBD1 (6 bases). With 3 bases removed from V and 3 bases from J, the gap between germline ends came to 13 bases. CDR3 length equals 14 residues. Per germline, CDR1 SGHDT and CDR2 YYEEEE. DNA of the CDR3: TGTGCCAGCAGCTCGCGAACAGGGATCTACGAGCAGTACTTC. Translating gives CASSSRTGIYEQYF.

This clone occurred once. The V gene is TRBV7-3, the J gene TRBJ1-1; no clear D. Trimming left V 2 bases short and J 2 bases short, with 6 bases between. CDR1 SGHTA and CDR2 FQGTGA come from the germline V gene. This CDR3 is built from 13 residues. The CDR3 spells CASSLGENTEAFF. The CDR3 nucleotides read TGTGCCAGCAGCTTAGGGGAAAACACTGAAGCTTTCTTT.

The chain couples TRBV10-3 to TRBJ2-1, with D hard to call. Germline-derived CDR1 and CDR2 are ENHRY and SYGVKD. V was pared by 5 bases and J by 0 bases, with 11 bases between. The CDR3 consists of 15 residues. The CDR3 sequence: CAISFSSSSYNEQFF. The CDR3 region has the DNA TGTGCCATCAGTTTCTCCTCGAGCTCCTACAATGAGCAGTTCTTC.

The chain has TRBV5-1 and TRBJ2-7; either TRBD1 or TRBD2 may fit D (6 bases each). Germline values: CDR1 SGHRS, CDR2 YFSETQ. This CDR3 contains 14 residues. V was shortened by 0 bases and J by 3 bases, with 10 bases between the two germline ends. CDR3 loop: CASSLGRGGYEQYF. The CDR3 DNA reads TGCGCCAGCAGCTTGGGCAGGGGAGGCTACGAGCAGTACTTC.

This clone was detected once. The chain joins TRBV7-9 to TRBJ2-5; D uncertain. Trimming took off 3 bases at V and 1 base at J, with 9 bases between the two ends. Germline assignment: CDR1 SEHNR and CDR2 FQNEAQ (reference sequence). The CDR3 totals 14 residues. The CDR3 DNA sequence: TGTGCCAGCAGCTTCCTAGGTGGCCAAGAGACCCAGTACTTC. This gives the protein CASSFLGGQETQYF.